The 5 T cell receptor beta chains presented below share a single source sample, sequenced in a study of CXCR3-negative and CXCR3-positive naive CD8 T cells. Study-level findings and limits: CXCR3-negative naive cells had less hydrophobic TRB CDR3s than did CXCR3-positive naive cells.

Their target antigens are unknown. The TRB libraries of cDNA were built by UMI-labeled 5' RACE. TCRdb reprocessed the 5' RACE reads, keeping one entry per CDR3 protein, no DNA. This table lists under 7,500 distinct CDR3 sequences. The sample consisted of naive CXCR3+ CD8+ T cells from blood. Documented subset: CD45RO-CCR7+CD27+CD95- naive CD8+ T cells expressing CXCR3 (TNR3+). These receptors originate from a human donor in good health. Some clones in this sample may be carry-over from other donors' samples.

According to its frequency, this clonotype is medium-sized. CDR3 region: CASSLRETQYF. The rearrangement uses TRBV13 and TRBJ2-5. Germline assignment: CDR1 PRHDT and CDR2 FYEKMQ (reference sequence). The CDR3 consists of 11 residues.

V gene TRBV9 combines with J gene TRBJ1-1; TCRdb outputs TRBD1, but without DNA this stays unchecked. Per germline, CDR1 SGDLS and CDR2 YYNGEE. The CDR3 runs 12 residues. CDR3 loop: CASSSDRGEAFF.

V and J are TRBV6-2 or TRBV6-3 and TRBJ2-1. This CDR3 spans 15 amino acids. From germline, CDR1 is MNHEY and CDR2 SVGEGT. Here the CDR3 reads CASSYGGSSYNEQFF.

This clonotype shows up as medium-sized by frequency. The rearrangement links TRBV29-1 to TRBJ2-1. CDR1 is SQVTM and CDR2 is ANQGSEA in the germline V gene. This CDR3 region has 16 residues. The CDR3 sequence is CSVEAPDPDSYNEQFF.

V gene TRBV2 combines with J gene TRBJ2-1; no DNA is available, so the TRBD2 call from TCRdb remains unchecked. The CDR3 has 17 amino acids. CDR1 SNHLY and CDR2 FYNNEI come from the germline V gene. CDR3 amino acids: CASSSPTSGLTYNEQFF.